These 27 T cell receptor beta chains originate from one sample sequenced in a study of cytomegalovirus exposure and HLA in healthy donors. The primer mix had 60 Vbeta and 13 Jbeta primers. Repertoires were generated with immunoSEQ multiplex PCR, while TCRdb's copy carries only in-frame clones and drops some. The sample has roughly 130,000 clones; over 75% are singletons. The sequencing input was PBMCs. The source of these receptors is a woman between 35 and 50 years old in good health and CMV-seronegative.

As concerns this clone: One junction end disagrees with the germline gene, perhaps due to a read error. This chain connects TRBV11-3 to TRBJ2-1, with unresolved D. Per the germline V gene, CDR1 is SGHNT and CDR2 is YENEEA. The CDR3 is 14 amino acids. The CDR3 here is CASNGGASYNEQFF. The CDR3 bases are TGTGCTAGCAACGGCGGAGCGTCCTACAATGAGCAGTTCTTC.

This chain connects TRBV20-1 to TRBJ2-4; tentative D call: TRBD1 (6 bases). V lost 6 bases and J 12 bases, leaving 15 bases between the germline ends. Germline loops: CDR1 DFQATT, CDR2 SNEGSKA (reference sequence). The CDR3 totals 11 residues. DNA of the CDR3: TGCAGTGCCGCCACAGGGAATCATCAGTACTTC. Translating gives CSAATGNHQYF.

The chain employs TRBV9 and TRBJ2-2; 7 nucleotides line up with TRBD1. Trimming at V came to 4 bases and at J to 6 bases, leaving 9 bases not matched to a gene. Germline-derived CDR1 and CDR2 are SGDLS and YYNGEE. The CDR3 consists of 15 residues. The CDR3 sequence is CASSSQGERSGELFF. CDR3 DNA: TGTGCCAGCAGCTCTCAGGGGGAAAGGTCCGGGGAGCTGTTTTTT.

The chain combines TRBV13 with TRBJ2-3; 9 bases match TRBD1. With V trimmed by 5 bases and J by 4 bases, 13 bases remained unmatched. CDR1 is PRHDT, CDR2 FYEKMQ, per germline (reference sequence). CDR3 length equals 17 residues. In DNA, the CDR3 is TGTGCCAGCAGCCCAGAAGGGACAGGGAATTCCGCAGATACGCAGTATTTT. Its translation: CASSPEGTGNSADTQYF.

The chain uses TRBV7-9 and TRBJ1-1; maybe TRBD1 (6 bases). The V and J ends lost 5 bases and 4 bases respectively, with 20 bases between them. The CDR3 runs to 16 residues. Germline V gene lookup returns CDR1 SEHNR and CDR2 FQNEAQ (reference sequence). This chain's CDR3 is CASSPRTALPFTEAFF. The DNA for the CDR3 is TGTGCCAGCAGCCCCCGGACAGCCTTACCTTTCACTGAAGCTTTCTTT.

The rearrangement uses TRBV6-1 and TRBJ2-3; no reliable D call. Germline V gene sequence: CDR1 MNHNS, CDR2 SASEGT. Trimming pared 3 bases from V and 0 bases from J, leaving 10 bases between. The CDR3 totals 15 residues. In DNA, the CDR3 is TGTGCCAGCAGTGACCGACACCCGAGCACAGATACGCAGTATTTT. Its translation: CASSDRHPSTDTQYF.

V usage is TRBV19 and J usage is TRBJ2-3; 9 bases match TRBD1. Unmatched junction bases numbered 3, after V lost 3 bases and J lost 5 bases. This CDR3 is 14 amino acids long. Per germline, CDR1 LNHDA and CDR2 SQIVND (reference sequence). As DNA, the CDR3 is TGTGCCAGTAGTATGGACAGGGGTGGAGATACGCAGTATTTT. Translating it yields CASSMDRGGDTQYF.

The J gene is TRBJ1-1, the V gene TRBV9; TRBD1 is a possible D gene (5 bases). This CDR3 comprises 14 residues. Germline V gene data show CDR1 as SGDLS and CDR2 as YYNGEE. Between the trimmed V and J ends, which lost 7 bases and 1 base, there was a span of 14 bases. CDR3 residues: CASSSFGGNTEAFF. The CDR3 coding sequence is TGTGCCAGCTCTTCTTTCGGGGGGAACACTGAAGCTTTCTTT. Using reference TRBV9 and TRBJ1-1 for the parts outside the CDR3, the full variable domain is DSGVTQTPKHLITATGQRVTLRCSPRSGDLSVYWYQQSLDQGLQFLIQYYNGEERAKGNILERFSAQQFPDLHSELNLSSLELGDSALYFCASSSFGGNTEAFFGQGTRLTVV.

The count of this clone is one. The V and J genes are TRBV11-1 and TRBJ2-7; D unresolved. Trimming stripped 3 bases from V and 2 bases from J, with 11 bases between. The CDR3 totals 14 residues. CDR1 is SGHAT and CDR2 is FQDESV in the germline V gene (reference sequence). The CDR3 protein is CASSLSISTYEQYF. The CDR3 DNA follows: TGTGCCAGCAGCTTGAGTATCTCAACCTACGAGCAGTACTTC.

This clone was counted between two and nine times. The chain is built from TRBV6-1 and TRBJ1-1; D remains unclear. Trimming stripped 9 bases from V and 0 bases from J, with 5 bases between. The CDR3 length is 11 residues. Germline assignment: CDR1 MNHNS and CDR2 SASEGT. The CDR3 loop is CARYLNTEAFF. The CDR3 region has the DNA TGTGCCAGATATTTGAACACTGAAGCTTTCTTT.

This chain joins TRBV28 and TRBJ1-5; TRBD1 might be the D (6 bases). The CDR3 spans 16 residues. The germline CDR1 and CDR2 sequences are MDHEN and SYDVKM. Trimming cost V 2 bases and J 2 bases, with 13 bases left between them. This CDR3 reads CASSLRTGLGNQPQHF. The CDR3 DNA sequence: TGTGCCAGCAGTTTACGAACAGGGCTGGGCAATCAGCCCCAGCATTTT.

The genes are TRBV5-1 and TRBJ2-5; weak D call: TRBD1 (6 bases). V was pared by 1 base and J by 3 bases, with 7 bases between. The CDR3 is made up of 13 amino acids. The V gene's germline CDR1 is SGHRS and CDR2 YFSETQ. CDR3 loop: CASSLWDKETQYF. The CDR3 nucleotides read TGCGCCAGCAGCTTGTGGGACAAAGAGACCCAGTACTTC.

The chain links TRBV7-9 to TRBJ2-7, with TRBD2 identical over 11 bases. Losses at the gene ends were 5 bases for V and 3 bases for J; bases not matched to a gene: 6. The V gene's germline CDR1 is SEHNR and CDR2 FQNEAQ (reference sequence). The CDR3 is made up of 15 amino acids. CDR3 sequence reads: CASSQTGTSGYEQYF. CDR3 bases: TGTGCCAGCAGCCAAACCGGGACTAGCGGCTACGAGCAGTACTTC.

The rearrangement uses TRBV7-6 and TRBJ1-3, with TRBD1 matching 8 bases. The trim removed 5 bases at V and 7 bases at J, leaving 10 bases unmatched. The CDR3 is made up of 15 amino acids. The germline gives CDR1 SGHVS, CDR2 FNYEAQ. The DNA of the CDR3 is TGTGCCAGCAGCGCCTTGACAGGGGCGGGCAACACCATATATTTT. Translating gives CASSALTGAGNTIYF. Full variable domain (remainder filled in from reference TRBV7-6 and TRBJ1-3): GAGVSQSPRYKVTKRGQDVALRCDPISGHVSLYWYRQALGQGPEFLTYFNYEAQQDKSGLPNDRFSAERPEGSISTLTIQRTEQRDSAMYRCASSALTGAGNTIYFGEGSWLTVV.

The chain recombines TRBV10-1 with TRBJ2-1, with 9 bases that match TRBD2. The CDR3 consists of 14 residues. Germline V gives CDR1 WNHNN, CDR2 SYGVQD (reference sequence). V lost 4 bases and J lost 7; bases outside the gene matches: 5. In DNA, the CDR3 is TGCGCCAGCAGTGGCGGGAGGGCCTTGAATGAGCAGTTCTTC. Translation: CASSGGRALNEQFF.

The chain is built from TRBV7-9 and TRBJ1-2; D unresolved. Germline V gene sequence: CDR1 SEHNR, CDR2 FQNEAQ (reference sequence). This CDR3 contains 12 residues. Trimming left V 4 bases short and J 8 bases short, with 11 bases between. The CDR3 loop is CASSSIYLGYTF. In DNA form, the CDR3 reads TGTGCCAGCAGCTCCATATACCTAGGCTACACCTTC. The variable domain in full, with the rest retrieved from reference TRBV7-9 and TRBJ1-2, is DTGVSQNPRHKITKRGQNVTFRCDPISEHNRLYWYRQTLGQGPEFLTYFQNEAQLEKSRLLSDRFSAERPKGSFSTLEIQRTEQGDSAMYLCASSSIYLGYTFGSGTRLTVV.

The genes are TRBV6-5 and TRBJ2-7; D is unresolved. The CDR3 extends over 13 amino acids. From germline, CDR1 is MNHEY and CDR2 SVGAGI. Trimming pared 0 bases from V and 5 bases from J, leaving 8 bases between. The CDR3 sequence: CASSYSLRHEQYF. CDR3 in DNA: TGTGCCAGCAGTTACTCGCTCAGGCACGAGCAGTACTTC.

The genes are TRBV30 and TRBJ1-1; D perhaps matches TRBD1 (6 bases). Germline CDR1 is GTSNPN and CDR2 is SVGIG (reference sequence). CDR3 length: 13 amino acids. Trimming shortened V by 1 base and J by 6 bases, and 12 bases separated the two germline ends. The CDR3: CAWSGQGNSEAFF. The CDR3 DNA reads as TGTGCCTGGAGTGGCCAGGGGAATTCTGAAGCTTTCTTT. The full variable domain, with the rest looked up from reference TRBV30 and TRBJ1-1, is SQTIHQWPATLVQPVGSPLSLECTVEGTSNPNLYWYRQAAGRGLQLLFYSVGIGQISSEVPQNLSASRPQDRQFILSSKKLLLSDSGFYLCAWSGQGNSEAFFGQGTRLTVV.

The rearrangement joins TRBV7-9 to TRBJ2-2, with D possibly TRBD2 on 5 matching bases. The germline CDR1 and CDR2 sequences are SEHNR and FQNEAQ (reference sequence). The CDR3 runs 13 residues. Trimming shortened V by 9 bases and J by 2 bases, and 10 bases separated the two germline ends. In DNA, the CDR3 is TGTGCCAGGAGGACTGAAAACACCGGGGAGCTGTTTTTT. It encodes CARRTENTGELFF.

This chain connects TRBV7-8 to TRBJ2-3, with TRBD2 as a possible D gene (5 bases). Trimming removed 1 base at V and 4 bases at J, with 15 bases between. The CDR3 consists of 16 residues. Per germline, CDR1 SGHVS and CDR2 FQNEAQ. The CDR3 loop reads CASSLVSRIGADTQYF. The DNA for the CDR3 is TGTGCCAGCAGCTTAGTCAGTCGCATCGGGGCAGATACGCAGTATTTT. Variable domain in full (rest from reference TRBV7-8 and TRBJ2-3): GAGVSQSPRYKVAKRGQDVALRCDPISGHVSLFWYQQALGQGPEFLTYFQNEAQLDKSGLPSDRFFAERPEGSVSTLKIQRTQQEDSAVYLCASSLVSRIGADTQYFGPGTRLTVL.

V usage is TRBV7-3 and J usage is TRBJ2-3; D is uncertain. V lost 8 bases and J lost 6, with 12 bases in between. Germline CDR1 is SGHTA and CDR2 is FQGTGA. CDR3 length: 12 amino acids. CDR3 amino acids: CASLRYGDTQYF. The CDR3 region has the DNA TGTGCCAGCCTCCGCTATGGTGATACGCAGTATTTT.

Only a few counts were recorded for this clone. This chain joins TRBV5-1 and TRBJ2-5; the match to TRBD1 covers 8 bases. This CDR3 comprises 15 residues. Germline V CDR1 and CDR2: SGHRS, YFSETQ. The junction had 6 bases not matched to a gene; V was cut back by 0 bases and J by 5 bases. CDR3 loop: CASSLESGGRETQYF. In DNA, the CDR3 is TGCGCCAGCAGCTTGGAGTCAGGGGGCAGGGAGACCCAGTACTTC.

The chain has TRBV2 and TRBJ2-7, with D possibly being TRBD2 (5 bases). The CDR3 spans 15 residues. V was pared by 4 bases and J by 2 bases, with 15 bases between. Per germline, CDR1 SNHLY and CDR2 FYNNEI. CDR3 protein: CASSVADWKTYEQYF. The CDR3 bases are TGTGCCAGCAGTGTCGCGGACTGGAAGACCTACGAGCAGTACTTC. The full variable domain, completed using reference TRBV2 and TRBJ2-7, is EPEVTQTPSHQVTQMGQEVILRCVPISNHLYFYWYRQILGQKVEFLVSFYNNEISEKSEIFDDQFSVERPDGSNFTLKIRSTKLEDSAMYFCASSVADWKTYEQYFGPGTRLTVT.

The CDR3 is CASSLSSGANVLTF. CDR3 DNA: TGTGCCAGCAGCCTCAGCTCTGGGGCCAACGTCCTGACTTTC. The genes are TRBV7-3 and TRBJ2-6, with no clear D. Germline V CDR1 and CDR2: SGHTA, FQGTGA. The CDR3 extends over 14 amino acids. Between the trimmed V and J ends, which lost 5 bases and 0 bases, there was a span of 5 bases.

This rearrangement joins TRBV7-9 to TRBJ1-2; D call uncertain. The V gene's germline CDR1 is SEHNR and CDR2 FQNEAQ (reference sequence). The V gene lost 5 bases and the J gene lost 5 bases, with 9 bases spanning the gap. The CDR3 length is 12 residues. The CDR3 protein is CASSREEYGYTF. In DNA, the CDR3 is TGTGCCAGCAGCCGCGAGGAATATGGCTACACCTTC.

The chain combines TRBV27 with TRBJ2-7; D is perhaps TRBD1 (5 bases). V was pared by 3 bases and J by 3 bases, with 12 bases between. CDR1 and CDR2 from the germline V gene are MNHEY and SMNVEV (reference sequence). The CDR3 totals 14 residues. The CDR3 DNA sequence: TGTGCCAGCAGTTTGGGGCAGAGATTCTACGAGCAGTACTTC. As protein: CASSLGQRFYEQYF.

V is TRBV5-1 and J is TRBJ2-3; perhaps TRBD2 as D (7 bases). The germline CDR1 and CDR2 sequences are SGHRS and YFSETQ. V lost 1 base, J lost 0 bases, and 9 bases lay in between. This CDR3 has 15 residues. DNA of the CDR3: TGCGCCAGCAGCTTGCGCGGGGGCAGCACAGATACGCAGTATTTT. It is translated as CASSLRGGSTDTQYF.